The rows below give T cell receptor beta chains drawn from one sample of a study of blood T cell repertoires in COVID-19. The method was immunoSEQ multiplex PCR; TCRdb's version includes in-frame clones alone and lacks a portion of them. The data contain about 130,000 clones, 85% of them seen just once; the ten biggest clones take up more than 20%. The specimen was peripheral blood. The source of these receptors is a woman over 75 with acute or convalescent COVID-19. Both conserved end residues are part of each CDR3. D genes are given only for firm matches. Clone size is not always given. Where it is, it says once, few, many or a class for expanded clones.

CDR3aa	CDR3nt	d_gene	abundance	v_gene	j_gene
CALKALSGNTIYF	TGTGCCCTAAAAGCTCTCTCTGGAAACACCATATATTTT	-	-	TRBV10-3	TRBJ1-3
CASSVTGPKPQHF	TGTGCCAGCAGCGTCACAGGGCCTAAGCCCCAGCATTTT	-	-	TRBV12-3/TRBV12-4	TRBJ1-5
CASSVQRGTYNEQFF	TGCGCCAGCAGTGTACAGCGGGGGACCTACAATGAGCAGTTCTTC	TRBD2	-	TRBV10-2	TRBJ2-1
CAISEQGVTDTQYF	TGTGCCATCAGTGAGCAAGGAGTCACAGATACGCAGTATTTT	-	few	TRBV10-3	TRBJ2-3
CASSIQGLGNTIYF	TGTGCCAGTAGTATCCAGGGGCTTGGAAACACCATATATTTT	-	-	TRBV19	TRBJ1-3
CASSTGTSGGARRRYF	TGTGCCAGCAGCACCGGGACTAGCGGGGGTGCCCGTCGCAGATACTTC	TRBD2	-	TRBV6-2/TRBV6-3	TRBJ2-7
CASRRDRAGANVLTF	TGTGCCAGCAGACGGGACAGGGCAGGGGCCAACGTCCTGACTTTC	TRBD1	-	TRBV28	TRBJ2-6
CASSLGRGANTGELFF	TGTGCCAGCAGCTTAGGGAGGGGAGCGAACACCGGGGAGCTGTTTTTT	-	-	TRBV11-2	TRBJ2-2
CASSLTGPGQTPYGYTF	TGTGCCAGCAGCTTAACGGGACCGGGACAGACACCGTATGGCTACACCTTC	TRBD1	-	TRBV7-3	TRBJ1-2
CASSQDGLAVYNEQFF	TGTGCCAGCAGCCAAGATGGCCTAGCGGTTTACAATGAGCAGTTCTTC	TRBD2	-	TRBV3-1/TRBV3-2	TRBJ2-1
CASSRDRGAGYGYTF	TGTGCCAGCAGTAGGGACAGGGGCGCCGGGTATGGCTACACCTTC	TRBD1	few	TRBV6-5	TRBJ1-2
CASSSGQTNYGYTF	TGCGCCAGCAGCTCCGGACAGACTAACTATGGCTACACCTTC	-	-	TRBV5-1	TRBJ1-2
CASSRSAQVPLDEQYF	TGTGCCAGCAGTCGATCCGCACAGGTCCCCCTTGACGAGCAGTACTTC	-	-	TRBV6-6	TRBJ2-7
CASSSPGQGNTEAFF	TGTGCCAGCAGCTCCCCGGGACAGGGGAACACTGAAGCTTTCTTT	TRBD1	-	TRBV11-2	TRBJ1-1
CASSQGGGLNNEQFF	TGTGCCAGCAGCCAAGGCGGGGGCCTGAACAATGAGCAGTTCTTC	-	-	TRBV3-1/TRBV3-2	TRBJ2-1
CASSFSSPNTGELFF	TGTGCCAGCAGCTTTAGTAGCCCCAACACCGGGGAGCTGTTTTTT	-	-	TRBV7-9	TRBJ2-2
CASSQPGELTSYEQYF	TGTGCCAGCAGCCAACCGGGAGAGCTTACGTCGTACGAGCAGTACTTC	-	-	TRBV3-1/TRBV3-2	TRBJ2-7
CASSQGPGAGYEQYF	TGTGCCAGCAGCCAAGGTCCCGGGGCGGGGTACGAGCAGTACTTC	-	-	TRBV4-2	TRBJ2-7
CASSPDRAAGSGGTQYF	TGTGCCAGCAGTCCCGACAGGGCAGCGGGCAGTGGGGGGACCCAGTACTTC	-	-	TRBV27	TRBJ2-5
CASSPGTSDWETQYF	TGTGCCAGCAGCCCAGGGACTAGCGATTGGGAGACCCAGTACTTC	TRBD2	-	TRBV14	TRBJ2-5